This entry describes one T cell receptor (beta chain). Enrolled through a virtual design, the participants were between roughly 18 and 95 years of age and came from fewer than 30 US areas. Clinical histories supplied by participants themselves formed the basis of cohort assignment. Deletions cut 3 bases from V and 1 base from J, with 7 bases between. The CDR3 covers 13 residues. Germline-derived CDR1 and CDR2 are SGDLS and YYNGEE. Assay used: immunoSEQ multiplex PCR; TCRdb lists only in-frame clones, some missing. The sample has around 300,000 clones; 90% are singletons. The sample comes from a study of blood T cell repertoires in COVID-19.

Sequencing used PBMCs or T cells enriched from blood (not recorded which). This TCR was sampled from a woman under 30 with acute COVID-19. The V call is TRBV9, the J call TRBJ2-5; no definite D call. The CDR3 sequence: CASSAGFQETQYF. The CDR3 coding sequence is TGTGCCAGCAGCGCAGGTTTCCAAGAGACCCAGTACTTC.